These 2 T cell receptor beta chains share one sample of origin, sequenced in a study of OX40 agonist ivuxolimab in advanced cancers. Some clones are missing from TCRdb's copy, which holds only in-frame ones; the method was immunoSEQ multiplex PCR. The table has roughly 76,000 clones, roughly 90% seen once. Source: CD4+ or CD8+ T cells sorted from blood, taken in a trial of the OX40 agonist ivuxolimab. Receptors originate from an adult with an advanced solid tumor such as melanoma, head and neck, liver or kidney cancer.

The gene calls are TRBV27 and TRBJ1-1; D is ambiguous. V gave up 5 bases and J gave up 0 bases, with 10 bases separating them. The CDR3 extends over 14 amino acids. Germline V gene data show CDR1 as MNHEY and CDR2 as SMNVEV (reference sequence). CDR3 sequence reads: CASSPLGMNTEAFF. CDR3 in DNA: TGTGCCAGCAGTCCCCTCGGGATGAACACTGAAGCTTTCTTT.

The chain combines TRBV5-6 with TRBJ1-2; D is uncertain. CDR1 and CDR2 from the germline V gene are SGHDT and YYEEEE. The germline V and J ends were trimmed by 1 base and 6 bases, with 16 bases remaining between them. The CDR3 is 15 residues long. The CDR3 protein is CASSLTGALFDGYTF. In DNA form, the CDR3 reads TGTGCCAGCAGCTTGACGGGTGCGTTATTCGATGGCTACACCTTC.